Below are 2 T cell receptor beta chains sequenced from a single sample in a study of read filtering for tumor transcriptome and immune sequencing. Molecular barcoded adaptors covering alpha/delta and beta/gamma chains were used on roughly 370 ng RNA. MiXCR was run by TCRdb on the reads, yielding one entry per CDR3 protein. The repertoire has tens of thousands of distinct CDR3 sequences, about 22% of them found once; the top ten carry 9.5% to 12%. The sample taken for sequencing was a population of CD138-negative cells sorted from bone marrow. The receptor set was obtained from a donor aged 40 or older with multiple myeloma.

This rearrangement joins TRBV7-9 to TRBJ2-1; TRBD1 or TRBD2 may be the D gene (5 bases each). CDR3 length: 12 residues. The ends were cut back, 11 bases at V and 7 bases at J, with 15 bases in the middle. CDR1 and CDR2 from the germline V gene are SEHNR and FQNEAQ (reference sequence). CDR3 protein: CAGDHANNEQFF. CDR3 nucleotide sequence: TGTGCCGGGGACCACGCCAATAATGAGCAGTTCTTC.

This clonotype was observed a single time. Given a much more abundant clone one base away, this may be a read error. The chain couples TRBV27 to TRBJ2-7; 9 nucleotides line up with TRBD1. Looked up from germline, CDR1 is MNHEY and CDR2 is SMNVEV (reference sequence). CDR3 length equals 15 residues. V lost 2 bases, J lost 6 bases, and 8 bases stayed unmatched. The CDR3 DNA is TGTGCCAGCAGTTTAGGTGGGGACAGGGATGGCGAGCAGTACTTC. The encoded protein is CASSLGGDRDGEQYF.